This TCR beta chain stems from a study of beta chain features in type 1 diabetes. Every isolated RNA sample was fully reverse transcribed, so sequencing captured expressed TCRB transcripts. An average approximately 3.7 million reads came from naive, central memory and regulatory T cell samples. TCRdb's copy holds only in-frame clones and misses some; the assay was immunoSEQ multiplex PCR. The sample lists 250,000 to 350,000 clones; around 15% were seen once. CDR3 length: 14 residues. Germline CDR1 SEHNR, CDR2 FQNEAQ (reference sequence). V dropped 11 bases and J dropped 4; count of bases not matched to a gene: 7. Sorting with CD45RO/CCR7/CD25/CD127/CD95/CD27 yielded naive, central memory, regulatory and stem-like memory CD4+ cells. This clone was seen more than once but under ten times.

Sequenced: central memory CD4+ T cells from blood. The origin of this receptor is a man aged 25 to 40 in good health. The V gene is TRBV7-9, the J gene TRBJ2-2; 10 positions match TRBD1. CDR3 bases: TGTGCCTCTCGACAGGGGGCTGGCACCGGGGAGCTGTTTTTT. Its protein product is CASRQGAGTGELFF.